This TCR beta chain comes out of a study of blood T cell repertoires in COVID-19. The table came from immunoSEQ multiplex PCR; TCRdb's copy has only in-frame clones and leaves some out. Found here are under 300,000 clones, approximately 91% of them singletons; the top ten hold 0.85% to 1%. V shed 2 bases and J shed 4 bases, with 11 bases lying between them. CDR3 size: 14 residues. Material for sequencing was peripheral blood. This clonotype originated in a woman in her thirties or forties who had recovered from COVID-19. The chain joins TRBV23-1 to TRBJ1-1; no clear D gene. TRBV23-1 is recorded as an ORF, its role being uncertain. The CDR3 DNA is TGCGCCAGCAGTCAAATCGCGAGGGTCACTGAAGCTTTCTTT. Its protein is CASSQIARVTEAFF.